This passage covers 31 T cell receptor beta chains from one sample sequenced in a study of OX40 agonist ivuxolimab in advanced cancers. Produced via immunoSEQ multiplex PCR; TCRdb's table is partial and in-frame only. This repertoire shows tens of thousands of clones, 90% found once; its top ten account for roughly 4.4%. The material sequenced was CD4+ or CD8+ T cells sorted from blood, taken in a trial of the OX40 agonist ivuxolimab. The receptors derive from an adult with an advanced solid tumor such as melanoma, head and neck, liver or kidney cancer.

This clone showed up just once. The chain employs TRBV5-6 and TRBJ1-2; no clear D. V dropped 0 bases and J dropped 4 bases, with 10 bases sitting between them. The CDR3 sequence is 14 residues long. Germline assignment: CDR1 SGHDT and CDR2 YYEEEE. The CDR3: CASSLEGGVYGYTF. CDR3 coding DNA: TGTGCCAGCAGCTTGGAGGGCGGGGTCTATGGCTACACCTTC.

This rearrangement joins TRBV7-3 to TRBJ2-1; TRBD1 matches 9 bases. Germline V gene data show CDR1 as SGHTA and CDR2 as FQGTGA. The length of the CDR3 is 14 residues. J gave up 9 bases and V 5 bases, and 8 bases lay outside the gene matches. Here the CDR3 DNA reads TGTGCCAGCAGCGTGGCCGGGACAGGGAGTGAGCAGTTCTTC. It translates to CASSVAGTGSEQFF.

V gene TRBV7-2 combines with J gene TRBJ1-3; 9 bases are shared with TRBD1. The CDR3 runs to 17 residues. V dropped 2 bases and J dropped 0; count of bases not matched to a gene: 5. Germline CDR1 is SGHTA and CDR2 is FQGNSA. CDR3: CASSLRGQGDSGNTIYF. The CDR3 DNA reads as TGTGCCAGCAGCTTAAGGGGACAGGGTGACTCTGGAAACACCATATATTTT. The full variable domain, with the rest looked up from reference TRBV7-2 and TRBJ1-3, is GAGVSQSPSNKVTEKGKDVELRCDPISGHTALYWYRQSLGQGLEFLIYFQGNSAPDKSGLPSDRFSAERTGGSVSTLTIQRTQQEDSAVYLCASSLRGQGDSGNTIYFGEGSWLTVV.

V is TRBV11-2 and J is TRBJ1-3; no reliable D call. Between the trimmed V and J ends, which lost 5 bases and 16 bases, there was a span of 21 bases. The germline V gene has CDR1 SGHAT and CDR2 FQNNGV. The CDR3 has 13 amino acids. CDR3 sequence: CASSRWEEAGAYF. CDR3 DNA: TGTGCCAGCAGCCGGTGGGAGGAGGCAGGAGCCTATTTT.

CDR3 DNA: TGTGCCAGCAGTTCGGGGACTAGCGGCCTCCCGGGGAATGAGCAGTTCTTC. Translation: CASSSGTSGLPGNEQFF. The chain uses TRBV27 and TRBJ2-1; 11 bases line up with TRBD2. Unmatched junction bases numbered 12, after V lost 4 bases and J lost 7 bases. This CDR3 is built from 17 residues. The germline V gene has CDR1 MNHEY and CDR2 SMNVEV (reference sequence).

The CDR3 sequence is CASSLDRAPNTGELFF. The CDR3 DNA follows: TGTGCCAGCAGCTTAGATCGAGCGCCTAACACCGGGGAGCTGTTTTTT. The chain uses TRBV7-9 and TRBJ2-2; no definite D call. Between the trimmed V and J ends, which lost 1 base and 2 bases, there was a span of 11 bases. Germline CDR1 reads SEHNR; CDR2 reads FQNEAQ (reference sequence). This CDR3 comprises 16 residues.

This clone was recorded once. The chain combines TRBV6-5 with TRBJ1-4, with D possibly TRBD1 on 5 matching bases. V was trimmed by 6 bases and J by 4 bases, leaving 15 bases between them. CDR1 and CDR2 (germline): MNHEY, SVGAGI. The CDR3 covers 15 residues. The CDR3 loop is CASSDGAANNEKLFF. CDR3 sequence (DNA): TGTGCCAGCAGCGACGGGGCAGCTAATAATGAAAAACTGTTTTTT.

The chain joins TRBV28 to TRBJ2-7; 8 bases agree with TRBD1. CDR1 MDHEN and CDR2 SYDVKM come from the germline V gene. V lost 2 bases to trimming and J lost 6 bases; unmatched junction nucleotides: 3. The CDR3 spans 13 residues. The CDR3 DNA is TGTGCCAGCAGTTTAATTCAGGGGGCCGAGCAGTACTTC. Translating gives CASSLIQGAEQYF.

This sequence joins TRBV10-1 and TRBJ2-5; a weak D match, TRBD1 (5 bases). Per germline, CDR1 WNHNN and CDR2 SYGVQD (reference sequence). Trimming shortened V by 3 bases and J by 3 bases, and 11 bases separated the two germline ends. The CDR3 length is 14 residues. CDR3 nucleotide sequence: TGCGCCAGCAGTGACCGGCAGGGTGAAGAGACCCAGTACTTC. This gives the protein CASSDRQGEETQYF.

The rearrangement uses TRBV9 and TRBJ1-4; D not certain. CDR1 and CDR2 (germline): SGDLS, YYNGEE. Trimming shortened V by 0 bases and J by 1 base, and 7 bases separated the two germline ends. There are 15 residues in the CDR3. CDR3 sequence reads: CASSVALGTNEKLFF. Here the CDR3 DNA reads TGTGCCAGCAGCGTAGCTTTGGGAACTAATGAAAAACTGTTTTTT.

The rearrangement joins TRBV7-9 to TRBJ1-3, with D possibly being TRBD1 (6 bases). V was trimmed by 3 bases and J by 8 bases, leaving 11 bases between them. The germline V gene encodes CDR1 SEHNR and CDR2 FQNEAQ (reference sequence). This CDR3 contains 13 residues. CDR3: CASSFDYRDTIYF. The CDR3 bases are TGTGCCAGCAGCTTCGATTACAGGGACACCATATATTTT.

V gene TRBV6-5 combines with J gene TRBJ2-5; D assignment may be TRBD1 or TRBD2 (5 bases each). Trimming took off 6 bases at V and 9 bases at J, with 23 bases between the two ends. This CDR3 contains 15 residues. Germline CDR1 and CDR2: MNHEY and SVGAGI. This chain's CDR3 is CASRSGQRTVGAQYF. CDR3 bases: TGTGCCAGCAGATCGGGGCAAAGGACGGTTGGGGCCCAGTACTTC.

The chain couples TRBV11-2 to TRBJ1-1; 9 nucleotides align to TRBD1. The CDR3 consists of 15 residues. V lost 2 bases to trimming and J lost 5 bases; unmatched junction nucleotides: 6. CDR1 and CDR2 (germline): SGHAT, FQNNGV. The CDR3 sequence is CASSLLGTGPTEAFF. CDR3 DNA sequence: TGTGCCAGCAGCTTATTAGGGACAGGGCCTACTGAAGCTTTCTTT.

CDR3 sequence: CASSEFHEKLFF. The CDR3 DNA reads TGCGCCAGCAGTGAGTTTCATGAAAAACTGTTTTTT. The genes are TRBV10-2 and TRBJ1-4; D call uncertain. Germline V lookup: CDR1 WSHSY, CDR2 SAAADI. The CDR3 length is 12 residues. The V gene lost 1 base and the J gene lost 6 bases, with 3 bases spanning the gap.

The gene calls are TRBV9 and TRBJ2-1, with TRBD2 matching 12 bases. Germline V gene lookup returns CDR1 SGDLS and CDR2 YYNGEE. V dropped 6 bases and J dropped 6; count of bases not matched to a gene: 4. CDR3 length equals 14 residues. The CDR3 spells CASTLAGGFNEQFF. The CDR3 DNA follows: TGTGCCAGCACCCTAGCGGGGGGGTTCAATGAGCAGTTCTTC. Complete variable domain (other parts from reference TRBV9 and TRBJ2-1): DSGVTQTPKHLITATGQRVTLRCSPRSGDLSVYWYQQSLDQGLQFLIQYYNGEERAKGNILERFSAQQFPDLHSELNLSSLELGDSALYFCASTLAGGFNEQFFGPGTRLTVL.

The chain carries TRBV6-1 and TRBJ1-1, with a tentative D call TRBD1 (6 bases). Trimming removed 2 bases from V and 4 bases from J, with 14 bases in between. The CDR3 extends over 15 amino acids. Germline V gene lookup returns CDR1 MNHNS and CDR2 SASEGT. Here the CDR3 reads CASSERQGRSTEAFF. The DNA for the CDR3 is TGTGCCAGCAGTGAACGGCAGGGGCGAAGCACTGAAGCTTTCTTT.

DNA for the CDR3: TGCGCCAGCAGTGAGTCAAGCGACTATGGCTACACCTTC. This gives the protein CASSESSDYGYTF. The rearrangement links TRBV10-1 to TRBJ1-2; no clear D gene. CDR3 length: 13 amino acids. The germline V gene encodes CDR1 WNHNN and CDR2 SYGVQD (reference sequence). V lost 0 bases and J lost 3, with 5 bases in between.

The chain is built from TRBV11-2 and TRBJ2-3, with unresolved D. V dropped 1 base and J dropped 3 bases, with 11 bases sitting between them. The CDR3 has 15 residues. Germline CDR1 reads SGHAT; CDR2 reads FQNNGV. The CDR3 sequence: CASSLAPIGTDTQYF. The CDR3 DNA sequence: TGTGCCAGCAGCTTAGCCCCAATCGGGACAGATACGCAGTATTTT. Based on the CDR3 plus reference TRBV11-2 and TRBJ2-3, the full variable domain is EAGVAQSPRYKIIEKRQSVAFWCNPISGHATLYWYQQILGQGPKLLIQFQNNGVVDDSQLPKDRFSAERLKGVDSTLKIQPAKLEDSAVYLCASSLAPIGTDTQYFGPGTRLTVL.

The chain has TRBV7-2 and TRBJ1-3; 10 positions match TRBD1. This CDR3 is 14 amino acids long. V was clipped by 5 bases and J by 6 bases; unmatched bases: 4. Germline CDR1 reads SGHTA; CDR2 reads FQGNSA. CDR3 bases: TGTGCCAGCAGCCGAGACAGGGGGCTAAACACCATATATTTT. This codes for CASSRDRGLNTIYF.

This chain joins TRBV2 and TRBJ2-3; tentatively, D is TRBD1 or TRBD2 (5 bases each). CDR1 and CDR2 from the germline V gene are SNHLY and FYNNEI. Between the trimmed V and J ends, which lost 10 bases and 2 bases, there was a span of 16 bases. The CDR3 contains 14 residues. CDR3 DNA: TGTGCCATTGATTGGGGGTTGATCACAGATACGCAGTATTTT. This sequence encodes CAIDWGLITDTQYF.

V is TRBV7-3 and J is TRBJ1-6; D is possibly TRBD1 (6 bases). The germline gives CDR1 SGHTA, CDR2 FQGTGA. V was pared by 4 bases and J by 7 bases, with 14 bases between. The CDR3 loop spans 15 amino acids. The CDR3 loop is CASSYGGPGNSPLHF. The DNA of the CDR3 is TGTGCCAGCAGCTATGGGGGCCCAGGCAATTCACCCCTCCACTTT.

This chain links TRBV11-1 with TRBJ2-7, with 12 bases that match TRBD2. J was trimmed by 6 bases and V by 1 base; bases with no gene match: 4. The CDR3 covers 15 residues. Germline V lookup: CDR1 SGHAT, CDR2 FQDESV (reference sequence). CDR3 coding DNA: TGTGCCAGCAGCTTAGTAGAGGGACTAGCGGGCGAGCAGTACTTC. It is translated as CASSLVEGLAGEQYF.

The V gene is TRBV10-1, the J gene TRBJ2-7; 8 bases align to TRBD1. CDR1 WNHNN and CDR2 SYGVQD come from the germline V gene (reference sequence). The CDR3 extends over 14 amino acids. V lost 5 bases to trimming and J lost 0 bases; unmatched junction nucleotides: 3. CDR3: CASSRDRTSYEQYF. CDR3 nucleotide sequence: TGCGCCAGCAGTCGGGACAGGACCTCCTACGAGCAGTACTTC.

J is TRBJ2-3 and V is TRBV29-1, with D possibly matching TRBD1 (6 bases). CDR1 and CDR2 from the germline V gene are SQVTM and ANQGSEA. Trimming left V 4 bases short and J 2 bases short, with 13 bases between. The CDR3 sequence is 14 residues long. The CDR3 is CSVAVGHLTDTQYF. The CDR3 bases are TGCAGCGTTGCGGTGGGACACCTCACAGATACGCAGTATTTT.

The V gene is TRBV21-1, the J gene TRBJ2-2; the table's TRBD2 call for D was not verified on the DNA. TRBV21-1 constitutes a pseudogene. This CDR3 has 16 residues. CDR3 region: CASSKRGDWGTGELFF. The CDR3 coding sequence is TGTGCCAGCAGCAAACGGGGGGACTGGGGGACCGGGGAGCTGTTTTTT.

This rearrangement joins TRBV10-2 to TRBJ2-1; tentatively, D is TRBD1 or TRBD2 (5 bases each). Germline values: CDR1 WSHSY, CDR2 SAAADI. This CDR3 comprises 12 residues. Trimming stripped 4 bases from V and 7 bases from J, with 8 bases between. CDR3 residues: CASSGGGNEQFF. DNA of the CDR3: TGCGCCAGCAGTGGTGGGGGTAATGAGCAGTTCTTC.

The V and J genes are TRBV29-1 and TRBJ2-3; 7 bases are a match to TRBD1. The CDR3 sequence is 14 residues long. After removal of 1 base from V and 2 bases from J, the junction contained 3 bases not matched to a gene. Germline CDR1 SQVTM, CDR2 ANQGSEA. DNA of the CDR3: TGCAGCGTTGAAGGACAGGGCCTCACAGATACGCAGTATTTT. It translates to CSVEGQGLTDTQYF.

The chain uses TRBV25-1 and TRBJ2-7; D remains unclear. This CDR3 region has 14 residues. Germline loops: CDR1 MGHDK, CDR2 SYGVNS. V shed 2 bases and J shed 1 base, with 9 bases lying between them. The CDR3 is CASSETDGSYEQYF. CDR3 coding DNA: TGTGCCAGCAGTGAAACGGACGGTTCCTACGAGCAGTACTTC.

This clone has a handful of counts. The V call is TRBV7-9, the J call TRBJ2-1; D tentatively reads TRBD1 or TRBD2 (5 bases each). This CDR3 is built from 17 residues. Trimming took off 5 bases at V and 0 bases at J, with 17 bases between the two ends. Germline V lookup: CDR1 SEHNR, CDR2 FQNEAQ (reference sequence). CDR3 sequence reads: CASSLRGVYSSYNEQFF. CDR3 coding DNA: TGTGCCAGCAGCCTTAGAGGGGTCTATAGCTCCTACAATGAGCAGTTCTTC.

CDR3 nucleotide sequence: TGTGCCAGCAGGTTCCCGACCCCGGGAGGCTACACCTTC. Its protein product is CASRFPTPGGYTF. The chain links TRBV7-2 to TRBJ1-2; D is unresolved. CDR1 and CDR2 (germline): SGHTA, FQGNSA. Trimming took off 6 bases at V and 8 bases at J, with 16 bases between the two ends. The CDR3 is 13 residues long.

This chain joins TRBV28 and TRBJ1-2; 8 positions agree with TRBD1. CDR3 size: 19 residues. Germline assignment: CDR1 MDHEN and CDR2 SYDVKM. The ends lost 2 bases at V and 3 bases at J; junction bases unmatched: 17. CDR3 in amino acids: CASSLRQFYGQGAHYGYTF. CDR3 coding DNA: TGTGCCAGCAGTTTACGCCAATTTTACGGACAGGGTGCCCACTATGGCTACACCTTC.